This entry lists 14 T cell receptor beta chains sequenced from one sample in a study of CD8+ T cells in alopecia areata. Treatment meaning: oral pan-JAK inhibitor, 5-10 mg twice daily. RNA was extracted and reverse transcribed into cDNA as the sequencing template. Generated by immunoSEQ multiplex PCR, the TCRdb table keeps only in-frame clones and is missing some. The repertoire holds roughly 180,000 clones, with approximately 56% as singletons. The starting material was CD4+ T cells sorted from blood, obtained at week 4, from a patient treated with tofacitinib. These receptors were obtained from a human donor with alopecia areata.

V usage is TRBV5-1 and J usage is TRBJ1-2; D gene uncertain. The V and J ends lost 0 bases and 8 bases respectively, with 17 bases between them. The germline gives CDR1 SGHRS, CDR2 YFSETQ. The CDR3 loop spans 15 amino acids. CDR3 amino acids: CASSLDEGSPRGYTF. The CDR3 region has the DNA TGCGCCAGCAGCTTGGATGAGGGTTCCCCGAGGGGCTACACCTTC.

V usage is TRBV27 and J usage is TRBJ1-4; D ambiguous. V was clipped by 2 bases and J by 0 bases, with 7 bases between them. CDR3 length equals 15 residues. Germline V CDR1 and CDR2: MNHEY, SMNVEV (reference sequence). CDR3 sequence: CASSLRFATNEKLFF. The CDR3 nucleotides read TGTGCCAGCAGTTTAAGGTTTGCAACTAATGAAAAACTGTTTTTT.

The rearrangement uses TRBV7-2 and TRBJ1-1, with TRBD1 as a possible D gene (5 bases). The CDR3 length is 16 residues. Per the germline V gene, CDR1 is SGHTA and CDR2 is FQGNSA. V was cut by 7 bases and J by 1 base, with 19 bases left in between. This CDR3 is CASTQPKRGPNTEAFF. For the CDR3, the DNA is TGTGCCAGCACCCAACCTAAGAGGGGCCCGAACACTGAAGCTTTCTTT.

V usage is TRBV7-3 and J usage is TRBJ1-2, with 7 bases fitting TRBD1. Germline CDR1 is SGHTA and CDR2 is FQGTGA. This CDR3 has 13 amino acids. V shed 5 bases and J 6 bases; nucleotides not matched to a gene: 6. The CDR3 sequence: CASSRDRANGYTF. The CDR3 DNA is TGTGCCAGCAGCCGGGACAGAGCGAATGGCTACACCTTC.

This clone was picked up a small number of times. The rearrangement joins TRBV18 to TRBJ2-6; the D call may be TRBD1 or TRBD2 (5 bases each). Trimming took off 3 bases at V and 13 bases at J, with 16 bases between the two ends. Per germline, CDR1 KGHSH and CDR2 LQKENI. The CDR3 covers 14 residues. The CDR3 is CASSPRDPTLVLTF. The CDR3 DNA reads TGTGCCAGCTCACCCAGGGACCCCACTTTGGTCCTGACTTTC.

As regards this clone: Additional DNA sequences in this sample encode the identical CDR3. The rearrangement links TRBV30 to TRBJ2-1; D is ambiguous. From germline, CDR1 is GTSNPN and CDR2 SVGIG (reference sequence). CDR3 length equals 11 residues. Deletions cut 3 bases from V and 3 bases from J, with 3 bases between. CDR3 bases: TGTGCCTGGAGGGACTACAATGAGCAGTTCTTC. Protein product: CAWRDYNEQFF.

The CDR3 spells CASSLGQGSYGYTF. DNA for the CDR3: TGTGCCAGCAGTTTGGGACAGGGAAGCTATGGCTACACCTTC. This chain links TRBV2 with TRBJ1-2; 9 bases agree with TRBD1. Germline values: CDR1 SNHLY, CDR2 FYNNEI. The ends lost 5 bases at V and 4 bases at J; junction bases unmatched: 5. This CDR3 comprises 14 residues.

V and J are TRBV2 and TRBJ1-6, with unresolved D. Trimming stripped 6 bases from V and 4 bases from J, with 13 bases between. CDR1 and CDR2 (germline): SNHLY, FYNNEI. This CDR3 spans 15 amino acids. As DNA, the CDR3 is TGTGCCAGCAGGCAAAGGACGGATTATAATTCACCCCTCCACTTT. It specifies CASRQRTDYNSPLHF.

The sample holds a few counts of this clone. The chain is built from TRBV5-1 and TRBJ1-5, with 7 bases lining up with TRBD1. Losses at the gene ends were 1 base for V and 2 bases for J; bases not matched to a gene: 3. The CDR3 is 15 amino acids. Germline-derived CDR1 and CDR2 are SGHRS and YFSETQ. The CDR3 loop reads CASSLLGGGNQPQHF. In nucleotides, the CDR3 is TGCGCCAGCAGCTTGCTAGGGGGCGGCAATCAGCCCCAGCATTTT. The entire variable domain, with the rest obtained from reference TRBV5-1 and TRBJ1-5, is as follows: KAGVTQTPRYLIKTRGQQVTLSCSPISGHRSVSWYQQTPGQGLQFLFEYFSETQRNKGNFPGRFSGRQFSNSRSEMNVSTLELGDSALYLCASSLLGGGNQPQHFGDGTRLSIL.

This clone showed up just a few times. This sequence joins TRBV4-3 and TRBJ2-1; TRBD2 agrees at 7 bases. The junction had 8 bases not matched to a gene; V was cut back by 1 base and J by 8 bases. This CDR3 contains 15 residues. Germline CDR1 is LGHNA and CDR2 is YSLEER. The CDR3 sequence is CASSQVAYAGDEQFF. The CDR3 nucleotides are TGCGCCAGCAGCCAAGTTGCTTACGCGGGGGATGAGCAGTTCTTC.

The chain employs TRBV27 and TRBJ1-5; D call uncertain. V dropped 4 bases and J dropped 0 bases, with 13 bases sitting between them. CDR1 is MNHEY, CDR2 SMNVEV, per germline (reference sequence). This CDR3 spans 16 amino acids. The CDR3 DNA reads as TGTGCCAGCAGTTCTCCGACAAAGTATAGCAATCAGCCCCAGCATTTT. Its translation: CASSSPTKYSNQPQHF.

V usage is TRBV6-6 and J usage is TRBJ1-5; a weak D match, TRBD1 (6 bases). The CDR3 sequence is 15 residues long. Trimming removed 2 bases at V and 5 bases at J, with 13 bases between. CDR1 and CDR2 (germline): MNHNY, SVGAGI (reference sequence). CDR3 sequence (DNA): TGTGCCAGCAGTTACGCCAACAGGGATGATCAGCCCCAGCATTTT. Translation: CASSYANRDDQPQHF.

The gene calls are TRBV30 and TRBJ1-3; D remains unclear. Deletions cut 8 bases from V and 2 bases from J, with 19 bases between. This CDR3 spans 15 amino acids. Germline V gene sequence: CDR1 GTSNPN, CDR2 SVGIG (reference sequence). The CDR3 DNA is TGTGCCGGGTTCGGGAATCCTAGGGCTGGAAACACCATATATTTT. Protein sequence: CAGFGNPRAGNTIYF.

This clone was observed a few times. The same CDR3 also results from other DNA sequences found in this sample. V gene TRBV29-1 combines with J gene TRBJ1-4; D remains ambiguous. V lost 4 bases to trimming and J lost 0 bases, with 6 bases between them. Germline CDR1 SQVTM, CDR2 ANQGSEA. The CDR3 is made up of 13 amino acids. The DNA for the CDR3 is TGCAGCGTTGGCGGAACAACTAATGAAAAACTGTTTTTT. It translates to CSVGGTTNEKLFF.